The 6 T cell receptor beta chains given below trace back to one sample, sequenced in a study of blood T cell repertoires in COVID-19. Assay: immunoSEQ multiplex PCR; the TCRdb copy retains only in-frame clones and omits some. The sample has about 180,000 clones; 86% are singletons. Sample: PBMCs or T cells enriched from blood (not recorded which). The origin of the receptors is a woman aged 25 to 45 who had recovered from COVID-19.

The CDR3 sequence is CASSLDRSGRTAYNEQFF. CDR3 coding DNA: TGCGCCAGCAGCTTGGATCGTAGCGGGAGAACGGCCTACAATGAGCAGTTCTTC. This chain links TRBV5-1 with TRBJ2-1, with 9 bases lining up with TRBD2. Germline assignment: CDR1 SGHRS and CDR2 YFSETQ. The CDR3 has 18 amino acids. V lost 0 bases, J lost 2 bases, and 9 bases stayed unmatched. Full variable domain (rest looked up from reference TRBV5-1 and TRBJ2-1): KAGVTQTPRYLIKTRGQQVTLSCSPISGHRSVSWYQQTPGQGLQFLFEYFSETQRNKGNFPGRFSGRQFSNSRSEMNVSTLELGDSALYLCASSLDRSGRTAYNEQFFGPGTRLTVL.

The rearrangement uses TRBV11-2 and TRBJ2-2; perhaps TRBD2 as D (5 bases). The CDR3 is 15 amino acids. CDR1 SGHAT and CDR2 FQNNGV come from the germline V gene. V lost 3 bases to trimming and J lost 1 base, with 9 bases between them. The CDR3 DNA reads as TGTGCCAGCAGCTTTTTAGCGAAGAACACCGGGGAGCTGTTTTTT. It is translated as CASSFLAKNTGELFF.

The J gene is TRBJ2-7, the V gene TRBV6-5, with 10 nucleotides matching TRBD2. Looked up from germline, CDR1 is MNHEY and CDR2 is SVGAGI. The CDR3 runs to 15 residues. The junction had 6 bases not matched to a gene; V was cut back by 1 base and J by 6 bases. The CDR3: CASSYYSSGRPEQYF. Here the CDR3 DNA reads TGTGCCAGCAGTTACTACTCTAGCGGGAGACCCGAGCAGTACTTC.

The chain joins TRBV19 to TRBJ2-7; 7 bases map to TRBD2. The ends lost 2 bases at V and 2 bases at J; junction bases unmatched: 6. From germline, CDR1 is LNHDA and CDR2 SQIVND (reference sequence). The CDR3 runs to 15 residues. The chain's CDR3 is CASSITTGGPYEQYF. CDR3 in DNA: TGTGCCAGTAGTATAACAACGGGAGGTCCCTACGAGCAGTACTTC. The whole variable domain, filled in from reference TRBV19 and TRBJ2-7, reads DGGITQSPKYLFRKEGQNVTLSCEQNLNHDAMYWYRQDPGQGLRLIYYSQIVNDFQKGDIAEGYSVSREKKESFPLTVTSAQKNPTAFYLCASSITTGGPYEQYFGPGTRLTVT.

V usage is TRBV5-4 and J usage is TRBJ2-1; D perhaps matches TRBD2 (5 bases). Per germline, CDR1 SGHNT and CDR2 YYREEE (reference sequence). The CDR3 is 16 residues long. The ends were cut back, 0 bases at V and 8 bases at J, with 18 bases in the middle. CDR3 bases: TGTGCCAGCAGCTTGGAGGGAGCCGCGGCACAATATGAGCAGTTCTTC. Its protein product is CASSLEGAAAQYEQFF.

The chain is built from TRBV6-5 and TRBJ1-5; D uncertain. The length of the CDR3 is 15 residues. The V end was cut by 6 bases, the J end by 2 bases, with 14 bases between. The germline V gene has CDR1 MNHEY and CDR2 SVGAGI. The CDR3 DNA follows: TGTGCCAGCAGAGCCGACGGACTTGGCAATCAGCCCCAGCATTTT. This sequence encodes CASRADGLGNQPQHF.